This entry concerns a single T cell receptor (beta chain). Clones were read by immunoSEQ multiplex PCR, and TCRdb kept only the in-frame ones, dropping some. The data show over 200,000 clones, over 75% seen once. This specimen belongs to a study of blood T cell repertoires in COVID-19. Overall study context: The cDNA or gDNA used as material had been derived from T cells, B-cell-depleted T cells, or PBMCs.

The CDR3 loop spans 15 amino acids. The germline CDR1 and CDR2 sequences are MNHEY and SVGAGI. V was pared by 1 base and J by 4 bases, with 14 bases between. This receptor was obtained from a woman between 25 and 40 years old who had been exposed to COVID-19. The chain has TRBV6-5 and TRBJ2-7; weak D call: TRBD1 (5 bases). Sequenced: PBMCs or T cells enriched from blood (not recorded which). The CDR3 protein is CASSYLGVINYEQYF. CDR3 nucleotide sequence: TGTGCCAGCAGTTACTTAGGGGTCATTAATTACGAGCAGTACTTC.